The 27 T cell receptor beta chains below all came from one sample that was sequenced in a study of T cells in tuberculosis. Method: immunoSEQ multiplex PCR; TCRdb's copy keeps in-frame clones and lacks some. This table has over 30,000 clones, less than 95% appearing once. The sequenced material came from PBMCs. Receptors were obtained from a donor aged 10-29 years with latent tuberculosis or without tuberculosis infection. Some clones in this sample may be carry-over from other donors' samples.

Only one count was recorded for this clone. Written as DNA, the CDR3 is TGTGCCAGCCGCGGACAGGCCGGTGAAGCTTTCTTT. This translates into CASRGQAGEAFF. This sequence joins TRBV25-1 and TRBJ1-1; TRBD1 matches at 7 bases. Germline V CDR1 and CDR2: MGHDK, SYGVNS. The CDR3 runs to 12 residues. The J segment lost 7 bases and the V segment lost 8 bases, leaving 7 bases of the junction unmatched.

The rearrangement joins TRBV4-1 to TRBJ2-3, with 13 bases fitting TRBD2. Germline lookup yields CDR1 MGHRA and CDR2 YSYEKL. V lost 6 bases, J lost 2 bases, and 5 bases stayed unmatched. This CDR3 has 16 residues. The DNA for the CDR3 is TGCGCCAGCAGACAGGGACTAGCGGGAAACACAGATACGCAGTATTTT. It codes for CASRQGLAGNTDTQYF.

V usage is TRBV28 and J usage is TRBJ2-1; D is perhaps TRBD2 (6 bases). The germline gives CDR1 MDHEN, CDR2 SYDVKM. The CDR3 totals 16 residues. Between the trimmed V and J ends, which lost 5 bases and 2 bases, there was a span of 16 bases. CDR3: CASSADIAVTYNEQFF. CDR3 nucleotides: TGTGCCAGCAGTGCAGACATAGCGGTAACCTACAATGAGCAGTTCTTC.

The table lists this clone with a count of one. CDR3 DNA sequence: TGCGCCAGCAGCTCCCTCAGCGGGGGGGCCTCAGATACGCAGTATTTT. Translation: CASSSLSGGASDTQYF. The chain employs TRBV5-1 and TRBJ2-3; 10 bases are a match to TRBD2. The germline V gene has CDR1 SGHRS and CDR2 YFSETQ. The CDR3 consists of 16 residues. V was clipped by 3 bases and J by 4 bases; unmatched bases: 8.

V usage is TRBV11-2 and J usage is TRBJ2-4, with D maybe TRBD1 (5 bases). The CDR3 is made up of 16 amino acids. Germline V gene lookup returns CDR1 SGHAT and CDR2 FQNNGV. V lost 5 bases, J lost 0 bases, and 14 bases lay in between. CDR3 in DNA: TGTGCCAGCAGCCCCGACAGAGTCTTAGCCAAAAACATTCAGTACTTC. Translating it yields CASSPDRVLAKNIQYF. Full variable domain (remainder filled in from reference TRBV11-2 and TRBJ2-4): EAGVAQSPRYKIIEKRQSVAFWCNPISGHATLYWYQQILGQGPKLLIQFQNNGVVDDSQLPKDRFSAERLKGVDSTLKIQPAKLEDSAVYLCASSPDRVLAKNIQYFGAGTRLSVL.

In nucleotides, the CDR3 is TGTGCCAGCAGCTTGGACGAGGAGAGGGATGAAAAACTGTTTTTT. Translated: CASSLDEERDEKLFF. This chain uses TRBV5-8 with TRBJ1-4, with unresolved D. CDR3 length: 15 amino acids. Trimming left V 0 bases short and J 6 bases short, with 12 bases between. CDR1 and CDR2 (germline): SGHTS, YDEGEE.

This sequence joins TRBV15 and TRBJ2-2; weak D call: TRBD1 (6 bases). The germline CDR1 and CDR2 sequences are LNHNV and YYDKDF (reference sequence). The CDR3 length is 14 residues. Deletions cut 6 bases from V and 1 base from J, with 9 bases between. The CDR3 here is CATSRDMNTGELFF. The CDR3 DNA is TGTGCCACCAGTAGGGACATGAACACCGGGGAGCTGTTTTTT. The full variable domain, in which reference TRBV15 and TRBJ2-2 provide the parts outside the CDR3, is DAMVIQNPRYQVTQFGKPVTLSCSQTLNHNVMYWYQQKSSQAPKLLFHYYDKDFNNEADTPDNFQSRRPNTSFCFLDIRSPGLGDTAMYLCATSRDMNTGELFFGEGSRLTVL.

CDR3 region: CASSAGTGYEQYF. CDR3 nucleotide sequence: TGTGCCAGCAGTGCCGGGACAGGCTACGAGCAGTACTTC. The chain recombines TRBV6-1 with TRBJ2-7; 8 nucleotides align to TRBD1. J lost 3 bases, V lost 4 bases, and 2 bases had no gene match. Germline CDR1 MNHNS, CDR2 SASEGT. The CDR3 runs 13 residues.

The rearrangement joins TRBV7-6 to TRBJ2-3; 12 bases are shared with TRBD2. CDR3 length equals 16 residues. V lost 5 bases and J lost 8; bases outside the gene matches: 11. Germline V gene lookup returns CDR1 SGHVS and CDR2 FNYEAQ. The CDR3 is CASSRGLAGSAGTQYF. The CDR3 DNA reads TGTGCCAGCAGCCGCGGACTAGCGGGATCTGCCGGTACGCAGTATTTT.

CDR3 sequence reads: CASSEYGRDGELFF. The CDR3 DNA reads as TGTGCCAGCAGTGAATACGGGAGAGACGGGGAGCTGTTTTTT. The chain is built from TRBV25-1 and TRBJ2-2; D may be TRBD2 (6 bases). This CDR3 comprises 14 residues. Between the trimmed V and J ends, which lost 0 bases and 7 bases, there was a span of 9 bases. CDR1 MGHDK and CDR2 SYGVNS come from the germline V gene.

The rearrangement links TRBV5-6 to TRBJ1-2; a weak D match, TRBD1 (6 bases). Trimming stripped 2 bases from V and 4 bases from J, with 9 bases between. This CDR3 is built from 13 residues. CDR1 is SGHDT and CDR2 is YYEEEE in the germline V gene. The CDR3 region is CASSLPGAYGYTF. CDR3 DNA: TGTGCCAGCAGCTTACCAGGGGCCTATGGCTACACCTTC.

This rearrangement joins TRBV19 to TRBJ2-1; D might be TRBD2 (7 bases). The CDR3 length is 14 residues. Germline V gives CDR1 LNHDA, CDR2 SQIVND (reference sequence). Trimming removed 5 bases at V and 5 bases at J, with 13 bases between. In DNA form, the CDR3 reads TGTGCCAGTAGTTTAGGGGGAGGGGACAATGAGCAGTTCTTC. Protein: CASSLGGGDNEQFF.

The chain's CDR3 is CSGGALIRDNEQFF. The CDR3 bases are TGCAGCGGAGGCGCCCTAATTCGGGACAATGAGCAGTTCTTC. The rearrangement links TRBV29-1 to TRBJ2-1, with D hard to call. The germline CDR1 and CDR2 sequences are SQVTM and ANQGSEA. Trimming removed 7 bases from V and 5 bases from J, with 18 bases in between. The CDR3 loop spans 14 amino acids.

The CDR3 nucleotides read TGCGCCAGCAGCCAAGTCGGAACTAAGGAGACCCAGTACTTC. Protein sequence: CASSQVGTKETQYF. V is TRBV4-1 and J is TRBJ2-5; no clear D gene. The germline V gene has CDR1 MGHRA and CDR2 YSYEKL. The CDR3 runs to 14 residues. V was shortened by 1 base and J by 5 bases, with 11 bases between the two germline ends.

The V and J genes are TRBV28 and TRBJ1-1, with TRBD1 matching 7 bases. The V segment lost 8 bases and the J segment 9 bases; nucleotides outside the gene matches: 12. This CDR3 has 13 residues. Germline loops: CDR1 MDHEN, CDR2 SYDVKM. The CDR3 nucleotides are TGTGCCAGCCATACCGGGACAGAGTCAAAAGCTTTCTTT. Residues: CASHTGTESKAFF.

This rearrangement joins TRBV2 to TRBJ1-4, with D possibly matching TRBD1 (6 bases). The V end lost 1 base, the J end lost 0 bases, and 6 bases lay between the germline ends. CDR1 and CDR2 (germline): SNHLY, FYNNEI. The CDR3 has 15 amino acids. Written as DNA, the CDR3 is TGTGCCAGCAGTGAAGGACAGGCAACTAATGAAAAACTGTTTTTT. It codes for CASSEGQATNEKLFF.

This clone was counted a few times. The gene calls are TRBV2 and TRBJ1-2, with D perhaps matching TRBD1 (6 bases). V was clipped by 6 bases and J by 7 bases, with 15 bases between them. The CDR3 loop spans 13 amino acids. Per the germline V gene, CDR1 is SNHLY and CDR2 is FYNNEI. Here the CDR3 reads CASSPGGDSGYTF. The CDR3 DNA reads TGTGCCAGCAGCCCGGGGGGCGACAGTGGCTACACCTTC.

CDR3 in amino acids: CASSQEGAGNEKLFF. Here the CDR3 DNA reads TGTGCCAGCAGCCAAGAGGGGGCTGGTAATGAAAAACTGTTTTTT. The V and J genes are TRBV4-2 and TRBJ1-4, with a tentative D call TRBD1 (6 bases). Trimming cost V 0 bases and J 4 bases, with 9 bases left between them. CDR3 length equals 15 residues. Germline lookup yields CDR1 LGHNA and CDR2 YNFKEQ.

The chain links TRBV30 to TRBJ2-1; 13 positions agree with TRBD2. CDR3 size: 14 residues. Germline CDR1 and CDR2: GTSNPN and SVGIG (reference sequence). V shed 5 bases and J 2 bases; nucleotides not matched to a gene: 0. CDR3 loop: CAWGTSGAYNEQFF. For the CDR3, the DNA is TGTGCCTGGGGGACTAGCGGGGCCTACAATGAGCAGTTCTTC.

This chain joins TRBV6-6 and TRBJ2-1; 8 bases fit TRBD1. Losses at the gene ends were 7 bases for V and 7 bases for J; bases not matched to a gene: 15. Germline V gives CDR1 MNHNY, CDR2 SVGAGI (reference sequence). This CDR3 is built from 16 residues. The CDR3 loop is CASTDGPTGGSNEQFF. Here the CDR3 DNA reads TGTGCCAGCACCGACGGCCCCACAGGGGGATCAAATGAGCAGTTCTTC.

The chain carries TRBV5-1 and TRBJ1-3; TRBD1 is a possible D gene (6 bases). The germline gives CDR1 SGHRS, CDR2 YFSETQ. V dropped 0 bases and J dropped 9 bases, with 10 bases sitting between them. This CDR3 is 13 amino acids long. This CDR3 is CASSLDRESTIYF. Here the CDR3 DNA reads TGCGCCAGCAGCTTGGACAGGGAGAGCACCATATATTTT.

The chain links TRBV5-8 to TRBJ1-5; 9 bases fit TRBD1. Germline V gives CDR1 SGHTS, CDR2 YDEGEE. The CDR3 is 14 residues long. Trimming removed 4 bases from V and 8 bases from J; junction bases left unmatched: 7. Here the CDR3 DNA reads TGTGCCAGCAGCCTCACAGGGGGCGGGGAGCCCCAGCATTTT. Its translation: CASSLTGGGEPQHF.

The gene calls are TRBV5-4 and TRBJ2-6, with 7 bases aligning to TRBD1. CDR3 length: 17 amino acids. CDR1 SGHNT and CDR2 YYREEE come from the germline V gene (reference sequence). The V gene end was trimmed by 2 bases and the J gene end by 0 bases; junction bases not matched to a gene: 5. CDR3 in DNA: TGTGCCAGCAGCTTCGGACAGGTTTCCTCTGGGGCCAACGTCCTGACTTTC. It codes for CASSFGQVSSGANVLTF.

The CDR3: CSAESSPGKLFF. CDR3 DNA: TGCAGCGCGGAGTCCTCTCCTGGAAAACTGTTTTTT. V usage is TRBV29-1 and J usage is TRBJ1-4; D unresolved. Trimming cost V 7 bases and J 10 bases, with 16 bases left between them. This CDR3 is built from 12 residues. The V gene's germline CDR1 is SQVTM and CDR2 ANQGSEA.

V is TRBV12-5 and J is TRBJ2-1, with TRBD1 as a possible D gene (6 bases). Trimming cost V 0 bases and J 5 bases, with 14 bases left between them. This CDR3 spans 16 amino acids. Germline V CDR1 and CDR2: LGHNT, FRNRAP. This chain's CDR3 is CASGLVTQGVHNEQFF. The CDR3 nucleotides are TGTGCTAGTGGTTTGGTAACACAGGGCGTCCACAATGAGCAGTTCTTC.

This chain links TRBV5-6 with TRBJ1-2; TRBD1 is a possible D gene (6 bases). The germline V gene encodes CDR1 SGHDT and CDR2 YYEEEE. CDR3 length: 16 amino acids. V lost 3 bases, J lost 0 bases, and 15 bases lay in between. DNA for the CDR3: TGTGCCAGCAGCTGGTACGCACAGGGTTCTAACTATGGCTACACCTTC. Amino acids: CASSWYAQGSNYGYTF.

The rearrangement links TRBV19 to TRBJ1-1; 7 bases line up with TRBD1. CDR1 and CDR2 (germline): LNHDA, SQIVND (reference sequence). This CDR3 is built from 16 residues. V trimming: 9 bases; J trimming: 1 base; junction bases outside the gene matches: 14. CDR3 DNA sequence: TGTGCCAGCAGAATGGGGACAGTAGGAGGGAACACTGAAGCTTTCTTT. Translation gives CASRMGTVGGNTEAFF. Full variable domain (rest looked up from reference TRBV19 and TRBJ1-1): DGGITQSPKYLFRKEGQNVTLSCEQNLNHDAMYWYRQDPGQGLRLIYYSQIVNDFQKGDIAEGYSVSREKKESFPLTVTSAQKNPTAFYLCASRMGTVGGNTEAFFGQGTRLTVV.